This entry concerns a single T cell receptor (beta chain). Its specificity is not known. The method was immunoSEQ multiplex PCR; TCRdb's version includes in-frame clones alone and lacks a portion of them. Of about 50,000 clones detected, 93% appear once; the ten largest clones hold over 1.5%. These data originate in a study of cytomegalovirus exposure and HLA in healthy donors. The study, taken as a whole, reports: For most TCR sequences rarity was the rule, although some public TCRs occurred in many donors. First-cohort TCR clusters were later found to tend to co-occur in the approximately 120 validation repertoires.

Germline loops: CDR1 MDHEN, CDR2 SYDVKM. The CDR3 runs to 17 residues. J lost 5 bases, V lost 5 bases, and 15 bases had no gene match. The source is a woman younger than 35 in good health and CMV-seropositive. The chain recombines TRBV28 with TRBJ1-1, with 9 positions matching TRBD1. The sequenced sample consisted of PBMCs. CDR3 loop: CASSLTDRGYKGTEAFF. In nucleotides, the CDR3 is TGTGCCAGCAGTCTCACCGACAGGGGGTATAAAGGGACTGAAGCTTTCTTT. The whole variable domain, remainder taken from reference TRBV28 and TRBJ1-1, is DVKVTQSSRYLVKRTGEKVFLECVQDMDHENMFWYRQDPGLGLRLIYFSYDVKMKEKGDIPEGYSVSREKKERFSLILESASTNQTSMYLCASSLTDRGYKGTEAFFGQGTRLTVV.